The 23 T cell receptor beta chains below come from one sample, sequenced in a study of chemoradiotherapy in HPV16-positive cancers. Here immunoSEQ multiplex PCR was the method, and the copy in TCRdb shows in-frame clones only, minus some. Among about 870 clones listed, 70% to 90% were seen once. The source was tumor tissue, collected from a patient who underwent chemoradiotherapy. These receptors originate from a human donor with HPV-associated anogenital cancer.

The chain uses TRBV11-3 and TRBJ2-7; no firm D call. There are 14 residues in the CDR3. CDR1 and CDR2 from the germline V gene are SGHNT and YENEEA. V was trimmed by 4 bases and J by 0 bases, leaving 10 bases between them. The CDR3 reads CASSSRLSSYEQYF. The CDR3 bases are TGTGCCAGCAGCTCCCGTCTAAGCTCCTACGAGCAGTACTTC.

The chain combines TRBV6-1 with TRBJ1-2, with D possibly being TRBD1 (5 bases). V was cut by 7 bases and J by 1 base, with 16 bases left in between. CDR3 length: 15 amino acids. Germline assignment: CDR1 MNHNS and CDR2 SASEGT. CDR3 amino acids: CASTREAGYNYGYTF. The CDR3 region has the DNA TGTGCCAGCACCAGAGAAGCAGGGTATAACTATGGCTACACCTTC.

This clone was counted once. The DNA for the CDR3 is TGTGCCAGCAGTGGGATTCAGGGCGGAATGGAGACCCAGTACTTC. Protein: CASSGIQGGMETQYF. V is TRBV6-5 and J is TRBJ2-5; D is possibly TRBD1 (5 bases). CDR3 size: 15 residues. Per germline, CDR1 MNHEY and CDR2 SVGAGI. V lost 5 bases to trimming and J lost 5 bases, with 18 bases between them.

A single count supports this clone. The chain combines TRBV6-1 with TRBJ1-5; no clear D. Trimming shortened V by 6 bases and J by 0 bases, and 9 bases separated the two germline ends. Germline V gene lookup returns CDR1 MNHNS and CDR2 SASEGT. The CDR3 runs 14 residues. The CDR3 is CASRPAYSNQPQHF. CDR3 coding DNA: TGTGCCAGCAGGCCCGCTTATAGCAATCAGCCCCAGCATTTT.

The chain carries TRBV7-8 and TRBJ2-5; D is unclear. CDR3 length: 12 amino acids. The germline gives CDR1 SGHVS, CDR2 FQNEAQ. The ends were cut back, 1 base at V and 6 bases at J, with 6 bases in the middle. CDR3 DNA sequence: TGTGCCAGCAGCTTAGTTGAGCAGACCCAGTACTTC. Residues: CASSLVEQTQYF.

The genes are TRBV6-6 and TRBJ2-3; TRBD2 matches 8 bases. The CDR3 has 15 amino acids. Looked up from germline, CDR1 is MNHNY and CDR2 is SVGAGI (reference sequence). V dropped 0 bases and J dropped 1; count of bases not matched to a gene: 0. The CDR3 DNA reads as TGTGCCAGCAGTTACTCGACTAGCGGCACAGATACGCAGTATTTT. Encoded protein: CASSYSTSGTDTQYF.

The chain has TRBV11-3 and TRBJ2-2; a weak D match, TRBD2 (6 bases). V gave up 5 bases and J gave up 2 bases, with 15 bases separating them. Germline loops: CDR1 SGHNT, CDR2 YENEEA. The CDR3 is made up of 16 amino acids. CDR3 nucleotides: TGTGCCAGCAGCCCCCTGGGGACTTTTAACACCGGGGAGCTGTTTTTT. Amino acids: CASSPLGTFNTGELFF.

The genes are TRBV5-4 and TRBJ1-1; 7 bases agree with TRBD1. Germline V gene sequence: CDR1 SGHNT, CDR2 YYREEE (reference sequence). V was clipped by 1 base and J by 3 bases; unmatched bases: 3. This CDR3 has 14 amino acids. CDR3 residues: CASSLKGGYTEAFF. CDR3 in DNA: TGTGCCAGCAGCTTGAAAGGGGGCTACACTGAAGCTTTCTTT.

V usage is TRBV2 and J usage is TRBJ1-5; D is ambiguous. This CDR3 comprises 15 residues. V lost 2 bases, J lost 6 bases, and 14 bases lay in between. Germline CDR1 SNHLY, CDR2 FYNNEI. The CDR3 here is CASSEISGSGQPQHF. The CDR3 region has the DNA TGTGCCAGCAGTGAAATTTCGGGGTCCGGTCAGCCCCAGCATTTT. Based on the CDR3 plus reference TRBV2 and TRBJ1-5, the full variable domain is EPEVTQTPSHQVTQMGQEVILRCVPISNHLYFYWYRQILGQKVEFLVSFYNNEISEKSEIFDDQFSVERPDGSNFTLKIRSTKLEDSAMYFCASSEISGSGQPQHFGDGTRLSIL.

The rearrangement uses TRBV30 and TRBJ2-5; the D gene is possibly TRBD1 (6 bases). Trimming removed 0 bases from V and 4 bases from J, with 9 bases in between. In germline, CDR1 is GTSNPN, CDR2 SVGIG (reference sequence). The CDR3 runs to 13 residues. Here the CDR3 reads CAWSVQQGETQYF. The CDR3, as DNA: TGTGCCTGGAGTGTACAACAGGGAGAGACCCAGTACTTC.

The rearrangement joins TRBV4-2 to TRBJ2-1, with 9 bases matching TRBD2. The germline CDR1 and CDR2 sequences are LGHNA and YNFKEQ. This CDR3 contains 16 residues. Trimming at V came to 0 bases and at J to 3 bases, leaving 3 bases not matched to a gene. The CDR3 sequence: CASSQDRLAVYNEQFF. The DNA for the CDR3 is TGTGCCAGCAGCCAAGATAGACTAGCGGTCTACAATGAGCAGTTCTTC.

This sequence joins TRBV9 and TRBJ2-6; TRBD1 agrees at 7 bases. The CDR3 loop spans 17 amino acids. Per germline, CDR1 SGDLS and CDR2 YYNGEE. Unmatched junction bases numbered 7, after V lost 4 bases and J lost 0 bases. As DNA, the CDR3 is TGTGCCAGCAGCCCTCGACAGGGTAGCTCTGGGGCCAACGTCCTGACTTTC. It encodes CASSPRQGSSGANVLTF.

The J gene is TRBJ2-3, the V gene TRBV11-2, with TRBD1 matching over 9 bases. Per the germline V gene, CDR1 is SGHAT and CDR2 is FQNNGV. The CDR3 runs 15 residues. V shed 5 bases, J shed 9 bases, and the junction held 12 bases outside the gene matches. CDR3 bases: TGTGCCAGCAGCCCACGGGACAGGGAGGTGGGGACGCAGTATTTT. Its translation: CASSPRDREVGTQYF.

The V call is TRBV6-1, the J call TRBJ1-5; no clear D. The CDR3 runs 15 residues. Per germline, CDR1 MNHNS and CDR2 SASEGT. V dropped 2 bases and J dropped 0 bases, with 8 bases sitting between them. This CDR3 reads CASSELEGSNQPQHF. The CDR3 DNA is TGTGCCAGCAGTGAATTGGAAGGTAGCAATCAGCCCCAGCATTTT.

This chain links TRBV11-3 with TRBJ2-7; the D gene is possibly TRBD2 (6 bases). CDR1 SGHNT and CDR2 YENEEA come from the germline V gene. V lost 3 bases and J lost 3, with 15 bases in between. The CDR3 consists of 15 residues. The chain's CDR3 is CASSFGGNSFYEQYF. CDR3 DNA: TGTGCCAGCAGCTTTGGCGGGAACAGTTTCTACGAGCAGTACTTC. Full variable domain (rest looked up from reference TRBV11-3 and TRBJ2-7): EAGVVQSPRYKIIEKKQPVAFWCNPISGHNTLYWYLQNLGQGPELLIRYENEEAVDDSQLPKDRFSAERLKGVDSTLKIQPAELGDSAVYLCASSFGGNSFYEQYFGPGTRLTVT.

The V call is TRBV7-9, the J call TRBJ1-1, with 7 bases that match TRBD1. With V trimmed by 4 bases and J by 8 bases, 13 bases remained unmatched. The CDR3 has 15 residues. Germline V gene lookup returns CDR1 SEHNR and CDR2 FQNEAQ (reference sequence). The chain's CDR3 is CASSYTLSDRVEAFF. The CDR3 region has the DNA TGTGCCAGCAGCTACACGTTATCCGACAGGGTCGAAGCTTTCTTT.

V is TRBV6-1 and J is TRBJ1-4; D gene uncertain. This CDR3 spans 14 amino acids. The V end lost 1 base, the J end lost 11 bases, and 14 bases lay between the germline ends. In germline, CDR1 is MNHNS, CDR2 SASEGT. In DNA, the CDR3 is TGTGCCAGCAGTGAAGGGTCGGAATCGGACAAACTGTTTTTT. Protein sequence: CASSEGSESDKLFF.

The rearrangement uses TRBV9 and TRBJ2-7; D is perhaps TRBD1 or TRBD2 (5 bases each). Germline CDR1 SGDLS, CDR2 YYNGEE. V was shortened by 0 bases and J by 2 bases, with 15 bases between the two germline ends. The CDR3 is 16 residues long. The CDR3 reads CASSVGGGVQAYEQYF. In nucleotides, the CDR3 is TGTGCCAGCAGCGTAGGCGGAGGAGTACAGGCCTACGAGCAGTACTTC.

The chain combines TRBV7-2 with TRBJ1-2; D is unclear. Germline CDR1 SGHTA, CDR2 FQGNSA. The CDR3 sequence is 13 residues long. V gave up 3 bases and J gave up 6 bases, with 11 bases separating them. For the CDR3, the DNA is TGTGCCAGCAGCTTGGGCCGTCGGGATGGCTACACCTTC. It is translated as CASSLGRRDGYTF.

This sequence joins TRBV20-1 and TRBJ1-2, with a tentative D call TRBD1 (6 bases). The CDR3 consists of 11 residues. Germline CDR1 DFQATT, CDR2 SNEGSKA (reference sequence). CDR3 nucleotide sequence: TGCAGCGCTGGGGGCCAGTGGGGCTACACCTTC. Protein sequence: CSAGGQWGYTF.

This sequence joins TRBV5-1 and TRBJ2-6; no definite D call. Germline V gives CDR1 SGHRS, CDR2 YFSETQ. V was pared by 0 bases and J by 3 bases, with 7 bases between. CDR3 length equals 15 residues. The CDR3 loop reads CASSLATVGANVLTF. CDR3 in DNA: TGCGCCAGCAGCTTGGCCACGGTTGGGGCCAACGTCCTGACTTTC.

The CDR3 DNA follows: TGTGCCAGCAGTGAAGCGTGGGCCTTCCCAGGGCGGGAGCAGTTCTTC. As protein: CASSEAWAFPGREQFF. J is TRBJ2-1 and V is TRBV6-1, with D perhaps TRBD1 (5 bases). This CDR3 has 16 amino acids. Germline CDR1 and CDR2: MNHNS and SASEGT. The ends were cut back, 0 bases at V and 10 bases at J, with 19 bases in the middle.

This rearrangement joins TRBV7-9 to TRBJ2-3; no definite D call. There are 13 residues in the CDR3. In germline, CDR1 is SEHNR, CDR2 FQNEAQ (reference sequence). V was clipped by 4 bases and J by 1 base, with 6 bases between them. CDR3 sequence (DNA): TGTGCCAGCAGCTCCCGGGGCACAGATACGCAGTATTTT. The encoded protein is CASSSRGTDTQYF.